These T cell receptor beta chains were read from a single sample in a study of metastatic and nonmetastatic thyroid tumors. TCRdb redid the clone calls on the PCR reads using MiXCR. Of under 8,500 clones detected, 15% to 20% appear once; the ten largest clones hold approximately 24%. The sequenced sample was adjacent normal tissue. Every receptor here comes from a male donor with papillary thyroid cancer or a benign thyroid nodule (not recorded which). Some clones in this sample may be carry-over from other donors' samples. The CDR3 runs from the conserved cysteine through the conserved F or W. D genes are given only for firm matches. Only some rows state a clone size, as once, few, many or a class for expanded clones.

DNA,CDR3,length,V,D,size,J
TGTGCCAGCAGTCCTTCTGCGGGAGGGGTCACGGAGACCCAGTACTTC,CASSPSAGGVTETQYF,16,TRBV6-1,TRBD2,medium-sized,TRBJ2-5
TGTGCTAGCAGCTTCGGTTTGGGCTACGAGCAGTACTTC,CASSFGLGYEQYF,13,TRBV7-7,-,-,TRBJ2-7
TGTGCCACCAGCAGAAAAGAGCAGCCCCAGCATTTT,CATSRKEQPQHF,12,TRBV15,-,-,TRBJ1-5
TGTGCCAGCAGCCAGGGACAGGGAGCCTCCCAGACCTTC,CASSQGQGASQTF,13,TRBV7-3,TRBD1,-,TRBJ1-2
TGTGCCAGCAGACGCCTTGGCTATGGCTACACCTTC,CASRRLGYGYTF,12,TRBV2,-,-,TRBJ1-2
TGTGCCAGCAGCTTAGACGGAGGGTACGAGCAGTACTTC,CASSLDGGYEQYF,13,TRBV7-9,-,medium-sized,TRBJ2-7
TGTGCCAGCAGCTTAATGTCCACCGGGGAGCTGTTTTTT,CASSLMSTGELFF,13,TRBV7-9,-,-,TRBJ2-2
TGCGCCAGCAGCTTGGGGGTCAGGGAACGTAGAGAAAAACTGTTTTTT,CASSLGVRERREKLFF,16,TRBV5-1,-,few,TRBJ1-4
TGTGCCAGCAGTGTTTCGACTAGCGGGGGGACGAGGCAGTACTTC,CASSVSTSGGTRQYF,15,TRBV6-1,TRBD2,-,TRBJ2-7
TGCAGACTGGACGGGATCTACGAGCAGTACTTC,CRLDGIYEQYF,11,TRBV20-1,-,-,TRBJ2-7
TGCAGTGCTATTCCGGGACAGGCGAACACTGAAGCTTTCTTT,CSAIPGQANTEAFF,14,TRBV20-1,TRBD1,-,TRBJ1-1
TGTGCCAGCAGTTCTCCGGGACTAGCGATCACCGGGGAGCTGTTTTTT,CASSSPGLAITGELFF,16,TRBV28,TRBD2,many,TRBJ2-2
TGTGCCAGCAGCGGATTGTGGGGGAATTCCTACGAGCAGTACTTC,CASSGLWGNSYEQYF,15,TRBV28,-,many,TRBJ2-7
TGTGCCAGCAGTTACTCAGGGACGGTAGGGCACAATGAGCAATTCTTC,CASSYSGTVGHNEQFF,16,TRBV6-5,-,-,TRBJ2-1
TGTGCCAGCAGCTCTGTGGAGGGGGACACTGAAGCTTTCTTT,CASSSVEGDTEAFF,14,TRBV6-1,-,-,TRBJ1-1